The T cell receptor (beta chain) described here comes from a study of shared clonotypes between healthy human individuals. Overall study: CD4 naive and memory got three plates each, CD8 naive two, CD8 memory one. Regarding the study as a whole: Clonotype sharing among donors likely depends on sequencing depth.

Sequenced by immunoSEQ multiplex PCR; TCRdb stores in-frame clones only, minus some. Of some 1,100,000 clones in the sample, around 78% were seen once. Turning to this clone: The target antigen is unknown.

Trimming stripped 1 base from V and 7 bases from J, with 14 bases between. Germline values: CDR1 LNHDA, CDR2 SQIVND (reference sequence). CDR3 length: 15 amino acids. The specimen sequenced was memory CD4+ T cells from PBMCs. The subset denotes: CD45RA-negative fraction. This chain links TRBV19 with TRBJ1-5, with D hard to call. The sequence was obtained from a man between 18 and 35 years old in good health. Some clones in this sample may be carry-over from other donors' samples. CDR3 sequence: CASSIAPNSEQPQHF. CDR3 sequence (DNA): TGTGCCAGTAGTATAGCCCCAAACTCCGAACAGCCCCAGCATTTT.